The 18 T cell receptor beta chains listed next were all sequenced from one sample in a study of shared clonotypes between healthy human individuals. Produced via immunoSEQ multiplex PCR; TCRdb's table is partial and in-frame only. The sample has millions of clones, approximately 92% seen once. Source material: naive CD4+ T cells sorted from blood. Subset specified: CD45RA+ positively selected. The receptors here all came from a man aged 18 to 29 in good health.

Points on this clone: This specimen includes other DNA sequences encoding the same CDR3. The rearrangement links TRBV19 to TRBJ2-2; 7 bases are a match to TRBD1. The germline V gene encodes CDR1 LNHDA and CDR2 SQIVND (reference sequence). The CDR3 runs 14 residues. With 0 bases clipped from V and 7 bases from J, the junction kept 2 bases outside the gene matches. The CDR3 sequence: CASSIEGGSGELFF. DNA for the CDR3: TGTGCCAGTAGTATAGAAGGGGGCAGCGGGGAGCTGTTTTTT.

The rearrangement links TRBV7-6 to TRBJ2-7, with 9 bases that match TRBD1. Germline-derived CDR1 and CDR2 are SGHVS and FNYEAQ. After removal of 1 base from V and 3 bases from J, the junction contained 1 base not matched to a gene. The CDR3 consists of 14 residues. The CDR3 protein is CASSLDRGLYEQYF. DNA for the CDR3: TGTGCCAGCAGCTTAGACAGGGGGCTCTACGAGCAGTACTTC.

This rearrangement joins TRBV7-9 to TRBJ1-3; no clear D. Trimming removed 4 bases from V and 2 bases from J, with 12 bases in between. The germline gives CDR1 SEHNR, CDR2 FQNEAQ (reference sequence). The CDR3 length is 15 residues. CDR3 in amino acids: CASSSASYPGNTIYF. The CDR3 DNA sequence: TGTGCCAGCAGCTCTGCTTCCTACCCTGGAAACACCATATATTTT.

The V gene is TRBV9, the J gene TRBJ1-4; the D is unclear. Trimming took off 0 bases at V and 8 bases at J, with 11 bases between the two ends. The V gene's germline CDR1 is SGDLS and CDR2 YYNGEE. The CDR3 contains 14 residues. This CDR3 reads CASSVVGSDEKLFF. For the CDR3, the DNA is TGTGCCAGCAGCGTAGTTGGCTCGGACGAAAAACTGTTTTTT.

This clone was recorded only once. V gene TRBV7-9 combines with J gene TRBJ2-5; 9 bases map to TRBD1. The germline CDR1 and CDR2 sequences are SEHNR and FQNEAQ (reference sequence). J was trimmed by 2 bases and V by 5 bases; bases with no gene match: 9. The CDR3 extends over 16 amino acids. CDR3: CASSRRGTGTQETQYF. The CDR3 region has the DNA TGTGCCAGCAGCCGGCGCGGGACAGGGACGCAAGAGACCCAGTACTTC.

The CDR3 reads CASSNQPGSIQYF. The CDR3 DNA is TGTGCCAGCAGCAATCAACCTGGGAGCATTCAGTACTTC. The chain is built from TRBV7-6 and TRBJ2-4; possible D gene TRBD2, 5 bases. Per germline, CDR1 SGHVS and CDR2 FNYEAQ. The CDR3 is 13 residues long. V lost 5 bases to trimming and J lost 9 bases, with 14 bases between them.

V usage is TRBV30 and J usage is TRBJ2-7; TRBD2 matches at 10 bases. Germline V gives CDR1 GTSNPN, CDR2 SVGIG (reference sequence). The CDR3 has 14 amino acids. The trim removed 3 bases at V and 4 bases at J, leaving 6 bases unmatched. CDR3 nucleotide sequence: TGTGCCTGGAGAGGCCCTAGCGGGAGTTACGAGCAGTACTTC. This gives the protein CAWRGPSGSYEQYF. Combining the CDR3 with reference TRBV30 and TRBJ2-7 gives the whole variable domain SQTIHQWPATLVQPVGSPLSLECTVEGTSNPNLYWYRQAAGRGLQLLFYSVGIGQISSEVPQNLSASRPQDRQFILSSKKLLLSDSGFYLCAWRGPSGSYEQYFGPGTRLTVT.

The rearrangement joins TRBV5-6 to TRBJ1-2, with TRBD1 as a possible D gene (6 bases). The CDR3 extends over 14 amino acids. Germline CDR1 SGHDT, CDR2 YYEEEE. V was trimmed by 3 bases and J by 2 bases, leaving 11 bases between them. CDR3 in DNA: TGTGCCAGCAGCTGGGCCACAGGGAACTATGGCTACACCTTC. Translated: CASSWATGNYGYTF.

The CDR3: CASKVAGNLGDTQYF. The CDR3 nucleotides are TGTGCCAGCAAGGTAGCGGGGAATTTAGGAGATACGCAGTATTTT. V usage is TRBV2 and J usage is TRBJ2-3; 8 bases are a match to TRBD2. Per the germline V gene, CDR1 is SNHLY and CDR2 is FYNNEI. The CDR3 is 15 amino acids. V shed 7 bases and J 5 bases; nucleotides not matched to a gene: 11.

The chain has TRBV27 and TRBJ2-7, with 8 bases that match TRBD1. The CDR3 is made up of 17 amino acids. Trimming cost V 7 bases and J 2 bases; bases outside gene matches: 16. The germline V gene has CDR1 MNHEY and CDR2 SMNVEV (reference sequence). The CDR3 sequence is CASNPGPGQGRAYEQYF. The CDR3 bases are TGTGCCAGCAATCCCGGACCAGGACAGGGACGAGCCTACGAGCAGTACTTC.

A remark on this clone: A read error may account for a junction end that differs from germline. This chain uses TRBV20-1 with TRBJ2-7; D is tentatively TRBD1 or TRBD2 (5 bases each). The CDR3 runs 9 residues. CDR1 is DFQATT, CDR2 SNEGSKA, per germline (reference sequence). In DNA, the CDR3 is TGCAGTGCTAGAGAAAAGGGACCTTGG. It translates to CSAREKGPW.

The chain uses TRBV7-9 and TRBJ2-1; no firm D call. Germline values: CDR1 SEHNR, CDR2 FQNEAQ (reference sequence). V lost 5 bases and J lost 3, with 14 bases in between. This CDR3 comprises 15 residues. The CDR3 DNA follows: TGTGCCAGCAGCCCCGAAAATGTTGACTACAATGAGCAGTTCTTC. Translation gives CASSPENVDYNEQFF. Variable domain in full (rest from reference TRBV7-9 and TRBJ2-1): DTGVSQNPRHKITKRGQNVTFRCDPISEHNRLYWYRQTLGQGPEFLTYFQNEAQLEKSRLLSDRFSAERPKGSFSTLEIQRTEQGDSAMYLCASSPENVDYNEQFFGPGTRLTVL.

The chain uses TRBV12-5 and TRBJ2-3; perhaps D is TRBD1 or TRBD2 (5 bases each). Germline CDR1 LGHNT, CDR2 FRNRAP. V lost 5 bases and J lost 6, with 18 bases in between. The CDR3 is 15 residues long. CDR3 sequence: CASGRDEGASDTQYF. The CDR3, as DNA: TGTGCTAGTGGTCGGGACGAAGGTGCGTCGGATACGCAGTATTTT.

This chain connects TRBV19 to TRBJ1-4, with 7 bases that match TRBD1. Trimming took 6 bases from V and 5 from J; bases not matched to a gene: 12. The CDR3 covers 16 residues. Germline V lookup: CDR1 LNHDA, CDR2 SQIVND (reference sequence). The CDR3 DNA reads TGTGCCAGTAGCACCGGGACAGCTCTACTAAATGAAAAACTGTTTTTT. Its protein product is CASSTGTALLNEKLFF.

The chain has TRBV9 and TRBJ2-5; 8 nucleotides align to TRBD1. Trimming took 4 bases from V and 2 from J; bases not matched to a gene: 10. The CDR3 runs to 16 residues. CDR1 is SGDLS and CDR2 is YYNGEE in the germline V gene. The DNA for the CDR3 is TGTGCCAGCAGCATTGGGACAGGAGTACAACAAGAGACCCAGTACTTC. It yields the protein CASSIGTGVQQETQYF.

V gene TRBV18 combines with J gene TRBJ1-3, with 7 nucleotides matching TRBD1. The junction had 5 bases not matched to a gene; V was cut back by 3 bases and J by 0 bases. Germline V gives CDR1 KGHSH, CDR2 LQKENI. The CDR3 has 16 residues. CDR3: CASSPGQAVSGNTIYF. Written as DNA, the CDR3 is TGTGCCAGCTCACCCGGACAGGCAGTCTCTGGAAACACCATATATTTT.

CDR3 sequence (DNA): TGTGCCAGCTCACGACCGAACTACTCCGGCTATGGCTACACCTTC. Encoded protein: CASSRPNYSGYGYTF. This chain connects TRBV18 to TRBJ1-2; D is ambiguous. Germline V lookup: CDR1 KGHSH, CDR2 LQKENI. The CDR3 extends over 15 amino acids. The germline V and J ends were trimmed by 4 bases and 4 bases, with 16 bases remaining between them. Based on the CDR3 plus reference TRBV18 and TRBJ1-2, the full variable domain is NAGVMQNPRHLVRRRGQEARLRCSPMKGHSHVYWYRQLPEEGLKFMVYLQKENIIDESGMPKERFSAEFPKEGPSILRIQQVVRGDSAAYFCASSRPNYSGYGYTFGSGTRLTVV.

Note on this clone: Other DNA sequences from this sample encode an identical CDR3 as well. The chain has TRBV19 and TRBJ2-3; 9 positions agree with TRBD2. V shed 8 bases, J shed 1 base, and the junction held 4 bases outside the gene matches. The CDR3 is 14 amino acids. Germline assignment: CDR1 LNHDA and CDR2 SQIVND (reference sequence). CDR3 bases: TGTGCCAGTTCGACTAGCGGTGGCACAGATACGCAGTATTTT. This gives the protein CASSTSGGTDTQYF.